The 30 T cell receptor beta chains below were found in one sample sequenced in a study of blood T cell repertoires in COVID-19. Generated by immunoSEQ multiplex PCR, the TCRdb table keeps only in-frame clones and is missing some. The table has 35,000 to 55,000 clones, about 92% seen once. The sequencing input was peripheral blood. These receptors came from a man in his 70s with active COVID-19.

The V call is TRBV7-9, the J call TRBJ1-2, with 9 bases that match TRBD1. J lost 3 bases, V lost 5 bases, and 13 bases had no gene match. The germline CDR1 and CDR2 sequences are SEHNR and FQNEAQ (reference sequence). The CDR3 contains 17 residues. The CDR3 reads CASSRIQGAEPHYGYTF. The CDR3 DNA is TGTGCCAGCAGCCGCATACAGGGGGCCGAACCTCACTATGGCTACACCTTC.

This clone was seen a few times. The chain combines TRBV19 with TRBJ2-6, with TRBD1 as a possible D gene (6 bases). Germline lookup yields CDR1 LNHDA and CDR2 SQIVND (reference sequence). The V and J ends lost 5 bases and 4 bases respectively, with 12 bases between them. The CDR3 contains 15 residues. The CDR3 here is CASSFRTAGANVLTF. In DNA, the CDR3 is TGTGCCAGTAGTTTTCGGACAGCCGGGGCCAACGTCCTGACTTTC.

The chain employs TRBV12-3 or TRBV12-4 and TRBJ1-1; unclear D gene. The CDR3 contains 11 residues. Trimming took 6 bases from V and 2 from J, leaving 4 bases between them. CDR3 in DNA: TGTGCCAGCAGGGCCAACACTGAAGCTTTCTTT. This codes for CASRANTEAFF.

In its sample, this clone was seen once. The chain employs TRBV6-5 and TRBJ2-5; 7 bases line up with TRBD2. Unmatched junction bases numbered 6, after V lost 4 bases and J lost 4 bases. CDR3 size: 14 residues. Germline lookup yields CDR1 MNHEY and CDR2 SVGAGI. Here the CDR3 reads CASSWGGRGETQYF. For the CDR3, the DNA is TGTGCCAGCAGTTGGGGCGGGAGAGGAGAGACCCAGTACTTC.

The gene calls are TRBV4-2 and TRBJ1-5; perhaps TRBD1 as D (5 bases). The V end lost 1 base, the J end lost 7 bases, and 8 bases lay between the germline ends. Germline-derived CDR1 and CDR2 are LGHNA and YNFKEQ. There are 13 residues in the CDR3. The CDR3 nucleotides are TGTGCCAGCAGCCAAGCAGGGATCCAGCCCCAGCATTTT. Its translation: CASSQAGIQPQHF.

This clone showed up just once. The chain links TRBV2 to TRBJ1-2; 7 bases match TRBD1. CDR1 is SNHLY and CDR2 is FYNNEI in the germline V gene. The CDR3 length is 14 residues. J gave up 3 bases and V 2 bases, and 3 bases lay outside the gene matches. CDR3 amino acids: CASSEQGGHYGYTF. CDR3 bases: TGTGCCAGCAGTGAACAGGGGGGTCACTATGGCTACACCTTC.

This sequence joins TRBV19 and TRBJ1-1, with 7 positions matching TRBD1. V gave up 6 bases and J gave up 6 bases; unmatched junction bases: 10. From germline, CDR1 is LNHDA and CDR2 SQIVND (reference sequence). The CDR3 is 14 amino acids. The CDR3 region has the DNA TGTGCCAGTAGCGAGACAGGGATGAAGGCTGAAGCTTTCTTT. Protein sequence: CASSETGMKAEAFF.

The rearrangement links TRBV7-9 to TRBJ2-2; 8 positions agree with TRBD2. The CDR3 loop spans 17 amino acids. With V trimmed by 4 bases and J by 2 bases, 9 bases remained unmatched. Germline V gene lookup returns CDR1 SEHNR and CDR2 FQNEAQ (reference sequence). The CDR3 region is CASSSFRTSPNTGELFF. CDR3 nucleotides: TGTGCCAGCAGCTCGTTCAGGACTAGCCCAAACACCGGGGAGCTGTTTTTT. Full variable domain (outside the CDR3, taken from reference TRBV7-9 and TRBJ2-2): DTGVSQNPRHKITKRGQNVTFRCDPISEHNRLYWYRQTLGQGPEFLTYFQNEAQLEKSRLLSDRFSAERPKGSFSTLEIQRTEQGDSAMYLCASSSFRTSPNTGELFFGEGSRLTVL.

The J gene is TRBJ2-7, the V gene TRBV28; 7 bases match TRBD1. This CDR3 has 14 amino acids. Trimming cost V 5 bases and J 6 bases; bases outside gene matches: 10. Germline lookup yields CDR1 MDHEN and CDR2 SYDVKM. CDR3 DNA: TGTGCCAGCAGTCTCCGACAGGGATCGGGCGAGCAGTACTTC. It yields the protein CASSLRQGSGEQYF.

This sequence joins TRBV18 and TRBJ1-1, with 11 bases identical to TRBD1. The CDR3 loop spans 17 amino acids. The V and J ends lost 6 bases and 0 bases, in that order; junction bases with no gene match: 9. Germline values: CDR1 KGHSH, CDR2 LQKENI. In DNA form, the CDR3 reads TGTGCCAGCTCGGGGACAGGGGGACTATTAATGAACACTGAAGCTTTCTTT. Its translation: CASSGTGGLLMNTEAFF.

Only a few counts were recorded for this clone. V is TRBV19 and J is TRBJ2-7; 7 positions match TRBD2. CDR1 is LNHDA and CDR2 is SQIVND in the germline V gene (reference sequence). The CDR3 has 15 residues. With V trimmed by 6 bases and J by 6 bases, 14 bases remained unmatched. The chain's CDR3 is CASSLNSGGSAEQYF. DNA of the CDR3: TGTGCCAGTAGCCTTAATTCGGGAGGATCCGCCGAGCAGTACTTC.

About this clone: This CDR3 is also generated by other DNA sequences in the sample. CDR3 residues: CASSSGTASYEQYF. The CDR3 DNA reads TGTGCCAGCAGTTCCGGGACAGCCTCCTACGAGCAGTACTTC. The chain uses TRBV28 and TRBJ2-7; 7 positions agree with TRBD1. The CDR3 covers 14 residues. CDR1 MDHEN and CDR2 SYDVKM come from the germline V gene. The V segment lost 4 bases and the J segment 0 bases; nucleotides outside the gene matches: 3.

The chain joins TRBV6-2 or TRBV6-3 to TRBJ1-5; D unclear. The germline gives CDR1 MNHEY, CDR2 SVGEGT. The CDR3 spans 15 residues. Trimming shortened V by 3 bases and J by 0 bases, and 9 bases separated the two germline ends. CDR3 loop: CASSYYGNSNQPQHF. In DNA form, the CDR3 reads TGTGCCAGCAGTTATTACGGGAATAGCAATCAGCCCCAGCATTTT.

This chain links TRBV19 with TRBJ1-4; 12 bases are shared with TRBD1. This CDR3 comprises 17 residues. V lost 11 bases, J lost 3 bases, and 13 bases stayed unmatched. Germline CDR1 and CDR2: LNHDA and SQIVND (reference sequence). CDR3 sequence: CASHRDRGRLANEKLFF. The CDR3 nucleotides read TGTGCCTCCCACCGGGACAGGGGGCGCTTAGCTAATGAAAAACTGTTTTTT.

J is TRBJ2-1 and V is TRBV7-9, with D possibly TRBD1 on 6 matching bases. The CDR3 length is 15 residues. CDR1 is SEHNR, CDR2 FQNEAQ, per germline (reference sequence). Trimming pared 2 bases from V and 4 bases from J, leaving 12 bases between. The CDR3 here is CASSLYRVRYNEQFF. The CDR3 DNA is TGTGCCAGCAGCTTATACAGGGTTAGGTACAATGAGCAGTTCTTC.

The chain uses TRBV28 and TRBJ1-2; 7 nucleotides line up with TRBD1. The CDR3 runs to 15 residues. V lost 3 bases, J lost 4 bases, and 8 bases stayed unmatched. Per germline, CDR1 MDHEN and CDR2 SYDVKM. CDR3 sequence: CASSFGTGVIYGYTF. CDR3 in DNA: TGTGCCAGCAGTTTCGGAACAGGGGTTATCTATGGCTACACCTTC.

The rearrangement joins TRBV12-3 or TRBV12-4 to TRBJ1-2; D gene ambiguous. Trimming shortened V by 6 bases and J by 4 bases, and 9 bases separated the two germline ends. This CDR3 comprises 12 residues. CDR3 nucleotides: TGTGCCAGCAGCCCCTCAGGCTATGGCTACACCTTC. This codes for CASSPSGYGYTF.

This sequence joins TRBV27 and TRBJ2-5; D is perhaps TRBD2 (5 bases). V lost 5 bases and J 8 bases, leaving 21 bases between the germline ends. This CDR3 comprises 15 residues. Germline V gene lookup returns CDR1 MNHEY and CDR2 SMNVEV (reference sequence). Here the CDR3 reads CASSANGLSGSTQYF. The CDR3 DNA sequence: TGTGCCAGCAGTGCAAACGGGCTGAGTGGGAGTACCCAGTACTTC.

The chain uses TRBV19 and TRBJ2-1, with TRBD1 identical over 9 bases. The J segment lost 10 bases and the V segment lost 9 bases, leaving 13 bases of the junction unmatched. This CDR3 comprises 14 residues. Germline V CDR1 and CDR2: LNHDA, SQIVND (reference sequence). The CDR3 sequence is CARITGTGRGEQFF. For the CDR3, the DNA is TGTGCCAGAATAACCGGGACAGGGAGGGGAGAGCAGTTCTTC.

Only one count was recorded for this clone. The J gene is TRBJ1-2, the V gene TRBV19; 8 bases line up with TRBD1. Germline CDR1 is LNHDA and CDR2 is SQIVND (reference sequence). Trimming cost V 6 bases and J 4 bases; bases outside gene matches: 4. The CDR3 is 13 residues long. CDR3 DNA sequence: TGTGCCAGTAGCCTGACAGGGGTCTATGGCTACACCTTC. Translating it yields CASSLTGVYGYTF.

This clone was detected only once. The V call is TRBV19, the J call TRBJ2-7; TRBD1 aligns across 9 bases. The CDR3 consists of 14 residues. Germline V gene data show CDR1 as LNHDA and CDR2 as SQIVND (reference sequence). V shed 5 bases and J 6 bases; nucleotides not matched to a gene: 8. CDR3 bases: TGTGCCAGTAGTCAGACAGGGGGTTCATCCGAGCAGTACTTC. This gives the protein CASSQTGGSSEQYF.

The chain links TRBV7-2 to TRBJ1-2; tentative D call: TRBD1 (5 bases). Per the germline V gene, CDR1 is SGHTA and CDR2 is FQGNSA. This CDR3 has 13 residues. The V end was cut by 8 bases, the J end by 5 bases, with 15 bases between. CDR3 nucleotide sequence: TGTGCCAGCCGTGACAGCATCTCTTATGGCTACACCTTC. This translates into CASRDSISYGYTF.

The chain has TRBV6-6 and TRBJ2-2, with 7 bases aligning to TRBD1. This CDR3 is 15 amino acids long. Germline CDR1 and CDR2: MNHNY and SVGAGI (reference sequence). The J segment lost 3 bases and the V segment lost 2 bases, leaving 3 bases of the junction unmatched. The CDR3: CASSYGGQYTGELFF. CDR3 nucleotide sequence: TGTGCCAGCAGTTACGGGGGACAGTACACCGGGGAGCTGTTTTTT.

The chain recombines TRBV18 with TRBJ1-5; D possibly corresponds to TRBD1 (5 bases). V was cut by 2 bases and J by 1 base, with 12 bases left in between. The germline gives CDR1 KGHSH, CDR2 LQKENI. The CDR3 runs 16 residues. DNA for the CDR3: TGTGCCAGCTCACCAGGAATCCAGGGAAGCAATCAGCCCCAGCATTTT. It codes for CASSPGIQGSNQPQHF.

V is TRBV28 and J is TRBJ1-2; TRBD1 aligns across 7 bases. The CDR3 consists of 16 residues. V lost 1 base to trimming and J lost 8 bases; unmatched junction nucleotides: 13. Looked up from germline, CDR1 is MDHEN and CDR2 is SYDVKM. CDR3 bases: TGTGCCAGCAGTTTATTGGTCCCGGGGCAGGGGGTGGGCTACACCTTC. It translates to CASSLLVPGQGVGYTF.

V is TRBV24-1 and J is TRBJ2-5; the D gene is possibly TRBD1 (6 bases). The CDR3 totals 14 residues. V was trimmed by 5 bases and J by 5 bases, leaving 14 bases between them. Germline loops: CDR1 KGHDR, CDR2 SFDVKD. CDR3 protein: CATSALGAVETQYF. The CDR3 nucleotides are TGTGCCACCAGTGCTCTGGGGGCGGTGGAGACCCAGTACTTC.

This clone was seen a single time. This chain links TRBV5-1 with TRBJ2-5; 11 nucleotides match TRBD2. The germline V gene encodes CDR1 SGHRS and CDR2 YFSETQ. Trimming cost V 3 bases and J 0 bases; bases outside gene matches: 1. The length of the CDR3 is 15 residues. The CDR3 sequence: CASSSLAGDQETQYF. In DNA, the CDR3 is TGCGCCAGCAGCTCACTAGCGGGGGACCAAGAGACCCAGTACTTC.

CDR3 nucleotides: TGTGCCACCAGTGACCCGCGGGACAGGGGCCTCGAGCAGTACTTC. Translating gives CATSDPRDRGLEQYF. The chain uses TRBV24-1 and TRBJ2-7; the match to TRBD1 covers 10 bases. The germline gives CDR1 KGHDR, CDR2 SFDVKD. The V and J ends lost 4 bases and 6 bases, in that order; junction bases with no gene match: 8. The CDR3 length is 15 residues.

The rearrangement links TRBV27 to TRBJ2-1; 8 bases are a match to TRBD2. Germline values: CDR1 MNHEY, CDR2 SMNVEV (reference sequence). This CDR3 has 15 residues. V shed 4 bases and J 7 bases; nucleotides not matched to a gene: 9. CDR3 protein: CASSSTGTRRNEQFF. CDR3 sequence (DNA): TGTGCCAGCAGTTCCACCGGGACTAGACGAAATGAGCAGTTCTTC.

This chain links TRBV28 with TRBJ1-4; 7 positions match TRBD1. V was pared by 3 bases and J by 8 bases, with 9 bases of the junction left unmatched. Germline V gene lookup returns CDR1 MDHEN and CDR2 SYDVKM. This CDR3 is built from 15 residues. The CDR3 nucleotides read TGTGCCAGCAGTTTGGGAGGAGGGGGCGAGGAAAAACTGTTTTTT. It encodes CASSLGGGGEEKLFF.